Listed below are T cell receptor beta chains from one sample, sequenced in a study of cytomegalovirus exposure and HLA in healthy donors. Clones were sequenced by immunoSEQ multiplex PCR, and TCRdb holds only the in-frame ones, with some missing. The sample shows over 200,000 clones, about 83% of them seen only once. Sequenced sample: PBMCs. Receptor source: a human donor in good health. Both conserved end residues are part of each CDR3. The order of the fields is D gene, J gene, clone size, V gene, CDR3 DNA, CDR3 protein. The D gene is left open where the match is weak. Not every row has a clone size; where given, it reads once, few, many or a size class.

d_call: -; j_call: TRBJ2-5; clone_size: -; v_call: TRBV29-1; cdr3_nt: TGCAGCGCCCAGGGGCCGAACCAAGAGACCCAGTACTTC; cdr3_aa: CSAQGPNQETQYF
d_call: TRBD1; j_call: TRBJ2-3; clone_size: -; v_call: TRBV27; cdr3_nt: TGTGCCAGCAGCAGACAGGGTTTCACAGATACGCAGTATTTT; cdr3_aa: CASSRQGFTDTQYF
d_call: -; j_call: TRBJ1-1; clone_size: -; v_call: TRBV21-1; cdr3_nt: TGTGCCAGCAGGAGGGGGGGGAACACTGAAGCTTTCTTT; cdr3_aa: CASRRGGNTEAFF
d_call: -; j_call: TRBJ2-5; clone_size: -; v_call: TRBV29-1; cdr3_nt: TGCAGCGCAGGGATAGGGGCTGGAGAGACCCAGTACTTC; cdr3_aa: CSAGIGAGETQYF
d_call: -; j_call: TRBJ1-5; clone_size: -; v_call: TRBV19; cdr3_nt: TGTGCCAGTAGCGTCCGTATCGACAGCTATAGCAATCAGCCCCAGCATTTT; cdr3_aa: CASSVRIDSYSNQPQHF
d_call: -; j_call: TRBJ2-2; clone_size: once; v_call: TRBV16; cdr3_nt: TGTGCCAGCAGCCTAAACACCGGGGAGCTGTTTTTT; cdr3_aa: CASSLNTGELFF
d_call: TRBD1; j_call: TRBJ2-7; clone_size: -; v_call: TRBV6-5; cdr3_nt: TGTGCCAGCAGTTACTCAGACAGGGGCTCCTACGAGCAGTACTTC; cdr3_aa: CASSYSDRGSYEQYF
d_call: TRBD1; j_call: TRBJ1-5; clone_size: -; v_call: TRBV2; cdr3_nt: TGTGCCAGCAGTGAAGGACAGGGATTACGCAATCAGCCCCAGCATTTT; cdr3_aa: CASSEGQGLRNQPQHF
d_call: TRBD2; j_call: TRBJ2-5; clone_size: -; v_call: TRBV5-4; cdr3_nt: TGTGCCAGCAGCTCCGGACTAGCGGGATTGGAGACCCAGTACTTC; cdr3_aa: CASSSGLAGLETQYF
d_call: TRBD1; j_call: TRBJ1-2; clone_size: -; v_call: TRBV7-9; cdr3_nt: TGTGCCAGCAGCTTATATCCCCTTATAGCGGGACAGGGGGTCTATGGCTACACCTTC; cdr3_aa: CASSLYPLIAGQGVYGYTF